What follows are 24 T cell receptor beta chains derived from one specimen sequenced in a study of T-cell memory formation after mild COVID-19 (dated by TCRdb to the early 2020s). The protocol used for the library was 5' RACE. TCRdb shows the sequencer as Illumina NovaSeq 6000. TCRdb trimmed public reads at Q25 via fastp, called clones via MiXCR and kept in-frame beta chains. Merged by CDR3 protein, the rows form single entries marked with the most common genes and DNA. Recorded for this sample are 100,000 to 150,000 distinct CDR3 sequences; roughly 15% of them occurred a single time. More than 11% of the sample comes from the top ten. Sequenced material: PBMCs or a T cell subset sorted from them (not recorded which). The receptors stem from an adult woman who had mild COVID-19 (a few samples of this study predate the infection). The sample titles of this study are shuffled in the database, so cell type and time point are left out; the donor was told from shared clones.

This clonotype appeared many times. This chain uses TRBV7-9 with TRBJ2-1, with 8 bases lining up with TRBD2. V gave up 3 bases and J gave up 5 bases; unmatched junction bases: 9. The CDR3 has 16 amino acids. Germline lookup yields CDR1 SEHNR and CDR2 FQNEAQ (reference sequence). The CDR3 bases are TGTGCCAGCAGCTTCCCGCGGGAGGCCCGGAACAATGAGCAGTTCTTC. It translates to CASSFPREARNNEQFF. Using reference TRBV7-9 and TRBJ2-1 for the parts outside the CDR3, the full variable domain is DTGVSQNPRHKITKRGQNVTFRCDPISEHNRLYWYRQTLGQGPEFLTYFQNEAQLEKSRLLSDRFSAERPKGSFSTLEIQRTEQGDSAMYLCASSFPREARNNEQFFGPGTRLTVL.

The V and J genes are TRBV5-1 and TRBJ1-2, with D possibly matching TRBD1 (5 bases). Germline V lookup: CDR1 SGHRS, CDR2 YFSETQ. V was trimmed by 0 bases and J by 6 bases, leaving 9 bases between them. This CDR3 comprises 13 residues. The chain's CDR3 is CASSLVVGDGYTF. In DNA, the CDR3 is TGCGCCAGCAGCTTGGTAGTGGGGGATGGCTACACCTTC.

This clonotype was seen repeatedly, ten times or more. The chain is built from TRBV7-2 and TRBJ2-3, with D possibly matching TRBD2 (6 bases). V shed 8 bases and J shed 5 bases, with 14 bases lying between them. In germline, CDR1 is SGHTA, CDR2 FQGNSA. This CDR3 is built from 13 residues. CDR3 protein: CASHPGEVDTQYF. The CDR3 DNA follows: TGTGCCAGCCACCCGGGGGAGGTAGATACGCAGTATTTT.

This clonotype was picked up a small number of times. This chain links TRBV4-3 with TRBJ2-7, with 8 bases fitting TRBD2. Trimming removed 4 bases from V and 2 bases from J; junction bases left unmatched: 13. Germline V gene data show CDR1 as LGHNA and CDR2 as YSLEER. This CDR3 is 17 amino acids long. This CDR3 reads CASSPTPFAGGPYEQYF. The CDR3 DNA reads TGCGCCAGCAGCCCTACACCTTTCGCGGGAGGCCCCTACGAGCAGTACTTC.

Here the CDR3 DNA reads TGTGCCAGCAACTTTGACCCTAACTATGGCTACACCTTC. This codes for CASNFDPNYGYTF. This sequence joins TRBV7-9 and TRBJ1-2, with D hard to call. The CDR3 is 13 residues long. Deletions cut 7 bases from V and 0 bases from J, with 9 bases between. The germline V gene has CDR1 SEHNR and CDR2 FQNEAQ (reference sequence).

This clonotype was counted at least ten times. The V call is TRBV5-1, the J call TRBJ2-5; 12 bases agree with TRBD2. CDR1 and CDR2 from the germline V gene are SGHRS and YFSETQ. Losses at the gene ends were 3 bases for V and 4 bases for J; bases not matched to a gene: 4. The CDR3 has 15 residues. The CDR3 reads CASSSSGGAGETQYF. CDR3 in DNA: TGCGCCAGCAGCTCTAGCGGGGGGGCCGGAGAGACCCAGTACTTC.

This clonotype was seen a few times. The J gene is TRBJ2-5, the V gene TRBV11-2; perhaps TRBD2 as D (6 bases). The CDR3 has 14 residues. Looked up from germline, CDR1 is SGHAT and CDR2 is FQNNGV. Trimming shortened V by 5 bases and J by 1 base, and 11 bases separated the two germline ends. The CDR3 nucleotides are TGTGCCAGCAGCACCGGAGGGGCCCAAGAGACCCAGTACTTC. It codes for CASSTGGAQETQYF.

In its sample, this clonotype was seen a few times. The chain links TRBV3-1 to TRBJ1-1; D is uncertain. Germline V lookup: CDR1 LGHDT, CDR2 YNNKEL (reference sequence). The CDR3 totals 13 residues. V was pared by 0 bases and J by 13 bases, with 15 bases between. CDR3 sequence: CASSQEGSPRGFF. The CDR3 DNA reads as TGTGCCAGCAGCCAAGAGGGGAGTCCCCGGGGTTTCTTT.

The chain has TRBV4-3 and TRBJ1-4; no clear D. Between the trimmed V and J ends, which lost 0 bases and 4 bases, there was a span of 12 bases. Looked up from germline, CDR1 is LGHNA and CDR2 is YSLEER. The CDR3 has 16 residues. CDR3 in DNA: TGCGCCAGCAGCCAAGATCGGCAGACTAGTAATGAAAAACTGTTTTTT. Translating it yields CASSQDRQTSNEKLFF.

The V gene is TRBV9, the J gene TRBJ1-1, with D possibly being TRBD1 (5 bases). V was trimmed by 4 bases and J by 0 bases, leaving 7 bases between them. Germline V gene data show CDR1 as SGDLS and CDR2 as YYNGEE. The CDR3 has 13 amino acids. The CDR3 DNA reads TGTGCCAGCAGCACAGGTATGAACACTGAAGCTTTCTTT. Protein: CASSTGMNTEAFF. The full variable domain, rest sourced from reference TRBV9 and TRBJ1-1, is DSGVTQTPKHLITATGQRVTLRCSPRSGDLSVYWYQQSLDQGLQFLIQYYNGEERAKGNILERFSAQQFPDLHSELNLSSLELGDSALYFCASSTGMNTEAFFGQGTRLTVV.

The table lists this clonotype with a few counts. V and J are TRBV12-3 or TRBV12-4 and TRBJ2-5; no clear D gene. The CDR3 sequence is 13 residues long. Trimming left V 10 bases short and J 4 bases short, with 16 bases between. The CDR3: CATQVAGIETQYF. The CDR3 nucleotides are TGTGCCACCCAGGTAGCCGGCATAGAGACCCAGTACTTC.

The chain links TRBV29-1 to TRBJ2-7; no firm D call. The V gene's germline CDR1 is SQVTM and CDR2 ANQGSEA. Trimming removed 4 bases from V and 2 bases from J, with 12 bases in between. The CDR3 length is 13 residues. Here the CDR3 reads CSVGSVSPYEQYF. The CDR3 DNA sequence: TGCAGCGTTGGTTCAGTATCCCCCTACGAGCAGTACTTC.

V usage is TRBV14 and J usage is TRBJ2-1; a possible D gene is TRBD2 (5 bases). The ends were cut back, 0 bases at V and 15 bases at J, with 15 bases in the middle. There are 13 residues in the CDR3. The germline V gene has CDR1 SGHDN and CDR2 FVKESK. CDR3 coding DNA: TGTGCCAGCAGCCAAGATAGGAGCGGTAGGCCGTTCTTC. It specifies CASSQDRSGRPFF. The variable domain in full, completed from reference TRBV14 and TRBJ2-1, reads EAGVTQFPSHSVIEKGQTVTLRCDPISGHDNLYWYRRVMGKEIKFLLHFVKESKQDESGMPNNRFLAERTGGTYSTLKVQPAELEDSGVYFCASSQDRSGRPFFGPGTRLTVL.

This clonotype turned up a few times. V usage is TRBV5-1 and J usage is TRBJ2-1; TRBD2 is a possible D gene (6 bases). This CDR3 has 15 residues. Per the germline V gene, CDR1 is SGHRS and CDR2 is YFSETQ. V lost 4 bases to trimming and J lost 1 base, with 12 bases between them. The CDR3 is CASSAGTVSYNEQFF. CDR3 coding DNA: TGCGCCAGCAGCGCTGGGACTGTTTCCTACAATGAGCAGTTCTTC.

This clonotype has more than one count but fewer than ten. The chain joins TRBV19 to TRBJ2-2; 11 nucleotides match TRBD1. The CDR3 consists of 15 residues. Germline V CDR1 and CDR2: LNHDA, SQIVND (reference sequence). Trimming cost V 5 bases and J 3 bases; bases outside gene matches: 2. The CDR3 DNA is TGTGCCAGTAGTCAGGACAGGGGGCACACCGGGGAGCTGTTTTTT. It translates to CASSQDRGHTGELFF.

This CDR3 is CASSLEQSYGYTF. Written as DNA, the CDR3 is TGTGCCAGCAGTTTAGAACAGTCCTATGGCTACACCTTC. This chain connects TRBV12-3 or TRBV12-4 to TRBJ1-2; no definite D call. This CDR3 spans 13 amino acids. V lost 1 base, J lost 4 bases, and 7 bases lay in between.

This clonotype was recorded many times. The J gene is TRBJ2-2, the V gene TRBV25-1, with 12 positions matching TRBD2. The CDR3 sequence is 19 residues long. V shed 3 bases and J 2 bases; nucleotides not matched to a gene: 10. CDR1 MGHDK and CDR2 SYGVNS come from the germline V gene. CDR3 amino acids: CASSDRVLAGGTNTGELFF. CDR3 in DNA: TGTGCCAGCAGTGACCGGGTACTAGCGGGAGGAACCAACACCGGGGAGCTGTTTTTT.

The CDR3 DNA sequence: TGTGCCAGCAGTGAAAGGGGGACAGGGGCCAGAGAGACCCAGTACTTC. As protein: CASSERGTGARETQYF. The V and J genes are TRBV6-1 and TRBJ2-5; 10 nucleotides match TRBD1. This CDR3 comprises 16 residues. Germline CDR1 MNHNS, CDR2 SASEGT. The V and J ends lost 2 bases and 4 bases, in that order; junction bases with no gene match: 7.

This chain uses TRBV20-1 with TRBJ2-2, with D unclear. The V and J ends lost 2 bases and 0 bases respectively, with 4 bases between them. Germline loops: CDR1 DFQATT, CDR2 SNEGSKA (reference sequence). CDR3 length equals 13 residues. The CDR3 spells CSARPANTGELFF. CDR3 sequence (DNA): TGCAGTGCTAGACCCGCGAACACCGGGGAGCTGTTTTTT.

This clonotype was counted a few times. This sequence joins TRBV2 and TRBJ2-1; D call uncertain. The germline gives CDR1 SNHLY, CDR2 FYNNEI. This CDR3 is built from 13 residues. Trimming left V 6 bases short and J 9 bases short, with 15 bases between. The CDR3 protein is CASRGPASIEQFF. CDR3 nucleotide sequence: TGTGCCAGCAGGGGCCCAGCAAGTATTGAGCAGTTCTTC.

This clonotype was observed a handful of times. V and J are TRBV12-3 or TRBV12-4 and TRBJ1-1; 7 bases fit TRBD1. J was trimmed by 14 bases and V by 2 bases; bases with no gene match: 14. The CDR3 is 14 residues long. CDR3 sequence: CASSLIGGAGVGFF. The CDR3 bases are TGTGCCAGCAGTTTAATAGGGGGCGCCGGGGTGGGGTTCTTT.

The genes are TRBV4-2 and TRBJ2-3; D might be TRBD1 (5 bases). The CDR3 loop spans 16 amino acids. V was pared by 1 base and J by 0 bases, with 11 bases between. Germline V gene data show CDR1 as LGHNA and CDR2 as YNFKEQ. The CDR3 nucleotides are TGTGCCAGCAGCCAAGGGACATCCCGAAGCACAGATACGCAGTATTTT. Its translation: CASSQGTSRSTDTQYF.

This clonotype was observed a handful of times. This chain uses TRBV6-2 or TRBV6-3 with TRBJ1-1, with D possibly being TRBD1 (6 bases). Per germline, CDR1 MNHEY and CDR2 SVGEGT. The V gene lost 3 bases and the J gene lost 5 bases, with 10 bases spanning the gap. The CDR3 has 13 amino acids. The CDR3 region is CASSYDRMTEAFF. In DNA, the CDR3 is TGTGCCAGCAGTTATGACAGGATGACTGAAGCTTTCTTT.

This clonotype has more than one count but fewer than ten. The chain couples TRBV19 to TRBJ2-7; 7 nucleotides line up with TRBD1. CDR1 is LNHDA and CDR2 is SQIVND in the germline V gene (reference sequence). Germline trimming cut 5 bases from V and 0 bases from J; bases unmatched to any gene: 10. CDR3 size: 16 residues. The CDR3 DNA sequence: TGTGCCAGTAGTCATCGCCGGGACAGTCACTCCTACGAGCAGTACTTC. Protein product: CASSHRRDSHSYEQYF. Together with reference TRBV19 and TRBJ2-7, the CDR3 gives the full variable domain: DGGITQSPKYLFRKEGQNVTLSCEQNLNHDAMYWYRQDPGQGLRLIYYSQIVNDFQKGDIAEGYSVSREKKESFPLTVTSAQKNPTAFYLCASSHRRDSHSYEQYFGPGTRLTVT.